These T cell receptor beta chains were read from a single sample in a study of T cell responses to AZD1222 COVID-19 vaccine. Produced via immunoSEQ multiplex PCR; TCRdb's table is partial and in-frame only. Among 99,000 or so clones, approximately 89% were seen once, and the ten largest hold around 9%. The sample here was peripheral blood, taken on day 0 of AZD1222 vaccination. The source is an adult in good health. Each CDR3 is given with its conserved first and last residue. The D gene is left open where the match is weak. Expanded clones get a size class; other rows say once, few or many, or leave the size out.

j_call v_call clone_size d_call cdr3_nt cdr3_aa
TRBJ2-3 TRBV9 - - TGTGCCAGCAGCTCAGGGATCAGTGATACGCAGTATTTT CASSSGISDTQYF
TRBJ2-1 TRBV7-9 - TRBD1 TGTGCCAGCATCCTTTTTACAGGGGCGGAACACAATGAGCAGTTCTTC CASILFTGAEHNEQFF
TRBJ1-5 TRBV2 - - TGTGCCAGCAACGTAGGAGGGTGGAATCAGCCCCAGCATTTT CASNVGGWNQPQHF
TRBJ2-1 TRBV5-1 - - TGCGCCAGCAGCTTGCCTCAAAGCTCCTACAATGAGCAGTTCTTC CASSLPQSSYNEQFF
TRBJ1-2 TRBV20-1 - - TGCAGTGCTAGAGAAAATTGGGGCTACACCTTC CSARENWGYTF
TRBJ1-2 TRBV24-1 few TRBD1 TGTGCCACCAGTGATTTGAGACAGGGGTTCTATGGCTACACCTTC CATSDLRQGFYGYTF
TRBJ2-1 TRBV18 - - TGTGCCAGCTCACCACAAGGACTGAATTACAATGAGCAGTTCTTC CASSPQGLNYNEQFF
TRBJ2-7 TRBV29-1 - - TGCAGCGTTACGACGGACTACGACGAGCAGTACTTC CSVTTDYDEQYF
TRBJ2-3 TRBV7-2 - - TGTGCCAGCAGCCAGAGGGCTAGCTTTGAGAGAGATACGCAGTATTTT CASSQRASFERDTQYF
TRBJ1-2 TRBV7-2 - - TGTGCCAGCAGCTTTCCGGGACAAAACTATGGCTACACCTTC CASSFPGQNYGYTF
TRBJ2-7 TRBV11-2 - - TGTGCCAGCAGCTTTGGGAGGGACAGGTCCTACGAGCAGTACTTC CASSFGRDRSYEQYF
TRBJ1-5 TRBV28 - TRBD1 TGTGCCAGCAGTCCGACAGGGGCCAGAAATCAGCCCCAGCATTTT CASSPTGARNQPQHF
TRBJ1-2 TRBV28 - - TGTGCCAGCAGTTTATCTGATTATGGCTACACCTTC CASSLSDYGYTF
TRBJ1-2 TRBV9 - - TGTGCCAGCAGCGTAGAAATTAGGGGCAGCCGGCGTCTTAACTATGGCTACACCTTC CASSVEIRGSRRLNYGYTF
TRBJ2-7 TRBV7-2 - - TGTGCCAGCAGCTTAGAGGGCGGGGGCCAGTACGAGCAGTACTTC CASSLEGGGQYEQYF
TRBJ1-3 TRBV3-1/TRBV3-2 few - TGTGCCAGCAGCCAAAGGTGGAGCAGTCCTGGAAACACCATATATTTT CASSQRWSSPGNTIYF
TRBJ1-2 TRBV19 once TRBD1 TGTGCCAGTAACCCGGGACAGAGAAACTATGGCTACACCTTC CASNPGQRNYGYTF
TRBJ1-2 TRBV28 - TRBD1 TGTGCCAGCAGTTCCCCAGGACAGGGGGTTACGGACTATGGCTACACCTTC CASSSPGQGVTDYGYTF
TRBJ2-3 TRBV7-2 - - TGTGCCAGCCGCGGGGCAACAGATACGCAGTATTTT CASRGATDTQYF
TRBJ2-5 TRBV18 - - TGTGCCAGCTCACCAGCGGTCCAAGAGACCCAGTACTTC CASSPAVQETQYF
TRBJ2-7 TRBV9 - TRBD1 TGTGCCAGCAGCGTAGGACAGGGTGGGCCCTACGAGCAGTACTTC CASSVGQGGPYEQYF
TRBJ1-2 TRBV28 - TRBD1 TGTGCCAGCAGTTTTGGAGGACAGGGGGGTAACTATGGCTACACCTTC CASSFGGQGGNYGYTF
TRBJ2-1 TRBV7-6 once TRBD2 TGTGCCAGCAGCTTAGCGTGGCGGGAGAGGGCAAATGAGCAGTTCTTC CASSLAWRERANEQFF
TRBJ2-2 TRBV5-1 - - TGCGCCAGCAGCTTGGGGGCTAGCATCGACACCGGGGAGCTGTTTTTT CASSLGASIDTGELFF
TRBJ2-2 TRBV7-8 once TRBD2 TGTGCCAGCAGCGAAGGACTAGCGGTGAACACCGGGGAGCTGTTTTTT CASSEGLAVNTGELFF
TRBJ1-1 TRBV29-1 - TRBD1 TGCAGCGTCCTTCAGGGGGGGTTAGAGACTGAAGCTTTCTTT CSVLQGGLETEAFF
TRBJ2-7 TRBV6-5 - - TGTGCCAGCAGTTACTCGAAAGGGGTTCCCTACGAGCAGTACTTC CASSYSKGVPYEQYF
TRBJ1-2 TRBV28 - TRBD1 TGTGCCAGCAGTCCGAGGACAGGGGGGGACTATGGCTACACCTTC CASSPRTGGDYGYTF
TRBJ1-5 TRBV19 - TRBD1 TGTGCCAGTAGTATGGACAGGGCTCGCAATCAGCCCCAGCATTTT CASSMDRARNQPQHF
TRBJ1-5 TRBV18 - - TGTGCCAGCTCACCACGGCAGAAAGATCAGCCCCAGCATTTT CASSPRQKDQPQHF
TRBJ1-5 TRBV7-2 few - TGTGCCAGCAGCCTGGGGATTGGGGGCAATCAGCCCCAGCATTTT CASSLGIGGNQPQHF
TRBJ2-7 TRBV4-1 - TRBD1 TGCGCCAGCAGCCCACCCGGACAGGGGGCGAAATCCTACGAGCAGTACTTC CASSPPGQGAKSYEQYF
TRBJ1-4 TRBV24-1 once - TGTGCCACCAGTCATGGGGAGGGCTCGGGAAAACTGTTTTTT CATSHGEGSGKLFF
TRBJ1-1 TRBV9 - - TGTGCCAGCAGTCTTAACACAGGGAACACTGAAGCTTTCTTT CASSLNTGNTEAFF
TRBJ1-1 TRBV5-1 few - TGCGCCAGCAGCCTACAGGGCGTGAACACTGAAGCTTTCTTT CASSLQGVNTEAFF
TRBJ1-2 TRBV14 few - TGTGCCAGCAGCCAAGGTAAAGCTGGCTACACCTTC CASSQGKAGYTF
TRBJ2-7 TRBV3-1/TRBV3-2 - - TGTGCCAGCAGCCTAGGGCCGGGGGCCTACGAGCAGTACTTC CASSLGPGAYEQYF
TRBJ1-2 TRBV18 few TRBD1 TGTGCCAGCTCACCAGGGGACAGGGATACTAACTATGGCTACACCTTC CASSPGDRDTNYGYTF
TRBJ2-5 TRBV5-1 - TRBD2 TGCGCCAGCAGCTTGGCATCGGTGGCTAGCGGGACGGAGACCCAGTACTTC CASSLASVASGTETQYF
TRBJ1-4 TRBV2 few - TGTGCCAGCAGTGAACGTGGCCCCTATGAAAAACTGTTTTTT CASSERGPYEKLFF
TRBJ1-5 TRBV6-2/TRBV6-3 - - TGTGCCAGCAGTTACTCTAACAGGGTGGACCAGCCCCAGCATTTT CASSYSNRVDQPQHF
TRBJ1-3 TRBV30 - - TGTGCCTGGAGTGTACTAGGCACTGGAAACACCATATATTTT CAWSVLGTGNTIYF
TRBJ1-5 TRBV19 - TRBD1 TGTGCCAGCACCGGGACAGGGAGGCAGCCCCAGCATTTT CASTGTGRQPQHF
TRBJ2-4 TRBV19 - - TGTGCCAGTAGTATCGACCCCCCTAAAGTAGCCAAAAACATTCAGTACTTC CASSIDPPKVAKNIQYF
TRBJ2-1 TRBV14 - - TGTGCCAGCAGCCAAGGGAGCTACAATGAGCAGTTCTTC CASSQGSYNEQFF
TRBJ2-2 TRBV6-5 once TRBD2 TGTGCCAGCAGTTACAGGGACTATAACACCGGGGAGCTGTTTTTT CASSYRDYNTGELFF
TRBJ2-5 TRBV10-3 - - TGTGCCATCAGTGAGTCAGGGAATACCCAGTACTTC CAISESGNTQYF
TRBJ1-5 TRBV4-2 - - TGTGCCAGCAGCCAAGGAAGAGAGCCCCAGCATTTT CASSQGREPQHF
TRBJ2-1 TRBV2 - TRBD2 TGTGCCAGCAGTCACGGGACTAGCGGGATCTACAATGAGCAGTTCTTC CASSHGTSGIYNEQFF
TRBJ1-5 TRBV20-1 - - TGCAGTGCTAGCCGCCGGGGAGCCCAGCATTTT CSASRRGAQHF
TRBJ1-5 TRBV18 - - TGTGCCAGCTCACCTCAGGGGAATAATCAGCCCCAGCATTTT CASSPQGNNQPQHF
TRBJ2-1 TRBV5-4 - - TGTGCCAGCAGCTTGGGACCTCACAATGAGCAGTTCTTC CASSLGPHNEQFF